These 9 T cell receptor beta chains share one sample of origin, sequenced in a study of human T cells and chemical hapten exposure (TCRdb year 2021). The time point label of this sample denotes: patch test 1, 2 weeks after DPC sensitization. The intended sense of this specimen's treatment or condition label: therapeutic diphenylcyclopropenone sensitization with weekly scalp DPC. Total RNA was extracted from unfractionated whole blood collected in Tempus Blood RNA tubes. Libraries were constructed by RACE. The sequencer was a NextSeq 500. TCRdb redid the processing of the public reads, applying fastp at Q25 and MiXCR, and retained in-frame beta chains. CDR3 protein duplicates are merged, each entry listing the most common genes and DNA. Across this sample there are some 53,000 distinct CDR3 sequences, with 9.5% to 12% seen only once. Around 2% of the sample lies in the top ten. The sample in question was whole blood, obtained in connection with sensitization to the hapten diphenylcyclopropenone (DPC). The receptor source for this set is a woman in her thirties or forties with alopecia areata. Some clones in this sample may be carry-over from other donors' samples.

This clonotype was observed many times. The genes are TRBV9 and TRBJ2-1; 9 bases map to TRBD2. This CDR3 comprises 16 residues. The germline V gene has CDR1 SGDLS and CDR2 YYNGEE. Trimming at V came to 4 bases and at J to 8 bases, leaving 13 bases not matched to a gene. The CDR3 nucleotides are TGTGCCAGCAGCCCCCAAGGGCGGGGGGGTCGCCATGAGCAGTTCTTC. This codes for CASSPQGRGGRHEQFF.

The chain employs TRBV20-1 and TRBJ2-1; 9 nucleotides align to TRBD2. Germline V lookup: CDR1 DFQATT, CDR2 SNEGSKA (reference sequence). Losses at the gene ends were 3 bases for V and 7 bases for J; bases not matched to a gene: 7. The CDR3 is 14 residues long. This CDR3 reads CSASAGGPRNEQFF. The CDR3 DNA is TGCAGTGCTAGTGCGGGAGGGCCGAGGAATGAGCAGTTCTTC.

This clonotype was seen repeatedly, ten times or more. The chain's CDR3 is CSVVGVGAAQPQHF. CDR3 bases: TGCAGCGTTGTGGGGGTCGGGGCGGCTCAGCCCCAGCATTTT. The chain employs TRBV29-1 and TRBJ1-5; possible D gene TRBD1, 5 bases. Trimming removed 4 bases at V and 6 bases at J, with 16 bases between. The length of the CDR3 is 14 residues. Germline loops: CDR1 SQVTM, CDR2 ANQGSEA.

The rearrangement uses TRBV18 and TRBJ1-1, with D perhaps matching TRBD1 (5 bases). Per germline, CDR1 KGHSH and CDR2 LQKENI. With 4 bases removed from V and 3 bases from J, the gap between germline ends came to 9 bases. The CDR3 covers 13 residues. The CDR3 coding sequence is TGTGCCAGCTCACTAGGGGAAGACACTGAAGCTTTCTTT. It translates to CASSLGEDTEAFF.

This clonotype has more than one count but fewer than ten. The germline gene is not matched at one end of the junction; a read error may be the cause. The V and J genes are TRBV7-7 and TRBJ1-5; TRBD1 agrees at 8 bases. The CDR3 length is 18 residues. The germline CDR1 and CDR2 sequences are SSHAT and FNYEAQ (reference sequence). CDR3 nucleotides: TGTGCTAGCAGCGTACGGGTGGACAGGGAAAATACGGGTCAGCCCCAGCATTTT. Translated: CASSVRVDRENTGQPQHF. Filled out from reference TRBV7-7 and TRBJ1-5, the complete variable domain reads GAGVSQSPRYKVTKRGQDVTLRCDPISSHATLYWYQQALGQGPEFLTYFNYEAQPDKSGLPSDRFSAERPEGSISTLTIQRTEQRDSAMYRCASSVRVDRENTGQPQHFGDGTRLSIL.

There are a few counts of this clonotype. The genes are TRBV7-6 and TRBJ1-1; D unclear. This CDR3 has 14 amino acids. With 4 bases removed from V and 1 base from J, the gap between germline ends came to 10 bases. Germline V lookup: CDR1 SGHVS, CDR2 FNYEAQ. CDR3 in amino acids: CASSSSIENTEAFF. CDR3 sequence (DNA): TGTGCCAGCAGCTCCTCCATCGAGAACACTGAAGCTTTCTTT. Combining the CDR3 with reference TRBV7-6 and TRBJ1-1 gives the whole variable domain GAGVSQSPRYKVTKRGQDVALRCDPISGHVSLYWYRQALGQGPEFLTYFNYEAQQDKSGLPNDRFSAERPEGSISTLTIQRTEQRDSAMYRCASSSSIENTEAFFGQGTRLTVV.

In DNA, the CDR3 is TGTGCCAGCAGCCAAGGGGGCCATAGCAATCAGCCCCAGCATTTT. Amino acid sequence: CASSQGGHSNQPQHF. This sequence joins TRBV3-1 and TRBJ1-5; possibly TRBD1 for D (5 bases). In germline, CDR1 is LGHDT, CDR2 YNNKEL (reference sequence). The CDR3 is 15 amino acids. V dropped 1 base and J dropped 0 bases, with 7 bases sitting between them.

CDR3 nucleotides: TGTGCCAGCAGTTACCGCCCCTACGAGCAGTACTTC. Translated, it gives CASSYRPYEQYF. This sequence joins TRBV6-2 or TRBV6-3 and TRBJ2-7; D gene unclear. The germline V gene encodes CDR1 MNHEY and CDR2 SVGEGT. Trimming took off 2 bases at V and 2 bases at J, with 4 bases between the two ends. CDR3 length equals 12 residues.

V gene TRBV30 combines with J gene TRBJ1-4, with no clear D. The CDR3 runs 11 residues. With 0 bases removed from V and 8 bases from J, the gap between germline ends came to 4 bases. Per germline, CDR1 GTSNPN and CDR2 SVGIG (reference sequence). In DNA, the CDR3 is TGTGCCTGGAGTGTCGAGGAAAAACTGTTTTTT. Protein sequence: CAWSVEEKLFF.